The rows below give T cell receptor beta chains drawn from one sample of a study of blood T cell repertoires in COVID-19. Clones were sequenced by immunoSEQ multiplex PCR, and TCRdb holds only the in-frame ones, with some missing. Among a few hundred thousand clones listed, more than 70% were seen once. The source material was peripheral blood. These receptors were taken from a woman younger than 45 who had recovered from COVID-19. CDR3s leave out the opening cysteine and the closing phenylalanine or tryptophan. The D gene is left open where the match is weak.

v_call d_call cdr3_aa
TRBV5-1 TRBD2 ASSFLAGIQETQY
TRBV5-1 . ASDEGGRNTEAF
TRBV4-3 TRBD1 ASSRGQGAMETQY
TRBV7-9 TRBD2 ASSSPPPERGGYEQF
TRBV6-5 . ASEGRGVTEAF
TRBV6-2/TRBV6-3 TRBD1 ASRPRDRGTDTQY
TRBV5-1 . ASSLGLHRTQY
TRBV3-1/TRBV3-2 TRBD1 ASSLGTGGESHGYT
TRBV28 . ATNSARFPPYNEQF
TRBV18 . ASSLNRRAGNTIY
TRBV7-8 TRBD1 ASSPGQGQNIQY
TRBV27 TRBD2 ASSPLRLAGNEQF
TRBV28 TRBD1 ASSTRSGTAETQY
TRBV3-1/TRBV3-2 TRBD1 ASSPETGEWETF
TRBV6-5 . ASSVYPTNEKLF
TRBV15 TRBD1 ATSADRGVGYT
TRBV24-1 . ATSDSSFRGDHYGYT
TRBV29-1 TRBD1 SVTPGQQETQY
TRBV12-3/TRBV12-4 . ASISPGNEQF
TRBV15 . ATSRQNSPLH
TRBV5-1 . ASSLGLRDTQY
TRBV14 . ASSQSPFQETQY
TRBV7-8 . ASSSRIIRDFEGTDTQY
TRBV7-3 . ASSPTPAIQGTEAF
TRBV5-1 . ASSWDLNTGELF
TRBV5-1 . ASSVGLASSYNEQF
TRBV1 . TSSQDSGYT
TRBV19 TRBD1 ASRGQGRQPQH
TRBV6-5 . ASLPGPKNTEAF
TRBV5-1 . ASSHKSGDYGYT
TRBV6-5 TRBD1 ASSRGQGPNSPLH
TRBV19 TRBD1 ASRKSQGARGEKLF
TRBV7-3 TRBD2 ASSLVAGSYNEQF
TRBV27 TRBD1 ASSPRTGGFYGYT
TRBV28 TRBD1 ASRGQGRNTEAF
TRBV7-2 . ASSPQYRWGTDTQY
TRBV5-1 TRBD1 ASSWGQGVSYEQY
TRBV6-5 TRBD1 ASSPGTGGRYGYT
TRBV5-1 TRBD2 ASSPRLAGGPYNEQF
TRBV7-9 TRBD1 ASSIGTGGYNEQF
TRBV6-4 . ASSDSGRTNYGYT
TRBV5-6 . ASSFSIGQTYEQY
TRBV7-9 . ASSYHRGNSYEQY
TRBV20-1 . SASGYEQY
TRBV11-3 TRBD1 ASSLGQGADTGELF
TRBV4-3 TRBD1 ASSQEQGLGTEAF
TRBV11-2 . ASSLVQGSGSYEQY
TRBV5-6 . ASSLELRRSRSTDTQY
TRBV5-4 TRBD2 ASSFYSGAYNEQF
TRBV5-5 . ASSLEAGSEQPQH
TRBV6-2/TRBV6-3 TRBD1 ASSYWTGRTDTQY